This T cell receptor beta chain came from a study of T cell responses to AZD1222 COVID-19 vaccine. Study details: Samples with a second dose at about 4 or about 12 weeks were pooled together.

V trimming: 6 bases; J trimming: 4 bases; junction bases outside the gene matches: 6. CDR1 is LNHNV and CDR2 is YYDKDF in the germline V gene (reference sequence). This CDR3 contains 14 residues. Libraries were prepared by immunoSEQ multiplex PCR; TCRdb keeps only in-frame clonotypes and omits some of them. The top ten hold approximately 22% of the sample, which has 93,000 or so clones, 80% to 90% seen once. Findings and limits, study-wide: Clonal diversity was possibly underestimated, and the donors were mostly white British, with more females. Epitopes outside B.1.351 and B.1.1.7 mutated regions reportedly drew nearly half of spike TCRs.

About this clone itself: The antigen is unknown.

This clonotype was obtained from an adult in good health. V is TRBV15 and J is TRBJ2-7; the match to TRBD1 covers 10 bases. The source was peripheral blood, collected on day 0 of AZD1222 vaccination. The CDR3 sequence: CATSPRQGAYEQYF. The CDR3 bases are TGTGCCACCAGTCCCAGACAGGGGGCTTACGAGCAGTACTTC.